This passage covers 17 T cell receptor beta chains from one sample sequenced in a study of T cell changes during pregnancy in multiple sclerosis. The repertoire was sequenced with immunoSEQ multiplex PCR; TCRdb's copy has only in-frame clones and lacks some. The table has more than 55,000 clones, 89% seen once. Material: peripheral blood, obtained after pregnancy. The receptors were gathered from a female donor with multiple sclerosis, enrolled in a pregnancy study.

The CDR3: CASSIRRQAGEQYF. The DNA for the CDR3 is TGTGCCAGCAGCATACGCCGACAGGCAGGGGAGCAGTACTTC. The genes are TRBV7-2 and TRBJ2-7, with D perhaps TRBD1 (6 bases). Trimming stripped 5 bases from V and 7 bases from J, with 18 bases between. CDR1 and CDR2 (germline): SGHTA, FQGNSA. The CDR3 loop spans 14 amino acids. The whole variable domain, filled in from reference TRBV7-2 and TRBJ2-7, reads GAGVSQSPSNKVTEKGKDVELRCDPISGHTALYWYRQSLGQGLEFLIYFQGNSAPDKSGLPSDRFSAERTGGSVSTLTIQRTQQEDSAVYLCASSIRRQAGEQYFGPGTRLTVT.

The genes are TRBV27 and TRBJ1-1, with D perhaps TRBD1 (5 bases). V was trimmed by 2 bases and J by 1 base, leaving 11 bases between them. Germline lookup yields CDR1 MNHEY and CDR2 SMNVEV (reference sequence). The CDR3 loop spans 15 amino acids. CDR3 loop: CASSLNGGGNTEAFF. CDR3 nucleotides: TGTGCCAGCAGTTTAAACGGGGGTGGGAACACTGAAGCTTTCTTT.

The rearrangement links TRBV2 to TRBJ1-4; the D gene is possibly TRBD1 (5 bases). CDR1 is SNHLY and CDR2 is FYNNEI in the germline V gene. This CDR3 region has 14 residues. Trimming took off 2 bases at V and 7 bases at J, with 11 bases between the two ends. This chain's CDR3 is CASSEKGLGEKLFF. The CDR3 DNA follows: TGTGCCAGCAGTGAAAAGGGGTTGGGTGAAAAACTGTTTTTT.

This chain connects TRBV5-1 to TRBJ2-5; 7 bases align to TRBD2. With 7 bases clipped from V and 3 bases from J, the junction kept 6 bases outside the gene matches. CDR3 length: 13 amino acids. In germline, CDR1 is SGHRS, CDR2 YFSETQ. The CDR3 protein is CASGRGEKETQYF. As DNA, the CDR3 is TGCGCCAGCGGACGGGGGGAAAAAGAGACCCAGTACTTC.

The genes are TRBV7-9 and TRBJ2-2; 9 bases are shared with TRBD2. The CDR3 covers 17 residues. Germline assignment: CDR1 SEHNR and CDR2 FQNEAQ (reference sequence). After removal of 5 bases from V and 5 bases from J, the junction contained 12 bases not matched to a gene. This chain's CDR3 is CASSPSGSGGLTGELFF. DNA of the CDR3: TGTGCCAGCAGCCCATCGGGTAGCGGGGGATTAACCGGGGAGCTGTTTTTT.

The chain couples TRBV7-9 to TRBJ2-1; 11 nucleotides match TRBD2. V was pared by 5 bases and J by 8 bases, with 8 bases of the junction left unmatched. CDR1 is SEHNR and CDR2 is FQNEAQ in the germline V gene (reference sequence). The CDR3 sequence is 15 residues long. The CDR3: CASSPLAGGRDEQFF. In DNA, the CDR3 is TGTGCCAGCAGCCCTCTAGCGGGGGGCAGGGATGAGCAGTTCTTC.

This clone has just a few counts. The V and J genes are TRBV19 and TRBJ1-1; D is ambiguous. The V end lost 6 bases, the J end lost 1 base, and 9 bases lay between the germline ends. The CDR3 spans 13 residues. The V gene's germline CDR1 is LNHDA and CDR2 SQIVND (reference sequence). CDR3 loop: CASSPDWNTEAFF. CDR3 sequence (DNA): TGTGCCAGTAGCCCCGACTGGAACACTGAAGCTTTCTTT. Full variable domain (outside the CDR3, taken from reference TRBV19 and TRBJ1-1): DGGITQSPKYLFRKEGQNVTLSCEQNLNHDAMYWYRQDPGQGLRLIYYSQIVNDFQKGDIAEGYSVSREKKESFPLTVTSAQKNPTAFYLCASSPDWNTEAFFGQGTRLTVV.

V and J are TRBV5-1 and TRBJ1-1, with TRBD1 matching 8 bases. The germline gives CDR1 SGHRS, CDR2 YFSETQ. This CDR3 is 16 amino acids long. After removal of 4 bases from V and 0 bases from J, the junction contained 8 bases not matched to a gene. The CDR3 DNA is TGCGCCAGCAGCGGGGACAGGAGACATATGAACACTGAAGCTTTCTTT. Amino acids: CASSGDRRHMNTEAFF.

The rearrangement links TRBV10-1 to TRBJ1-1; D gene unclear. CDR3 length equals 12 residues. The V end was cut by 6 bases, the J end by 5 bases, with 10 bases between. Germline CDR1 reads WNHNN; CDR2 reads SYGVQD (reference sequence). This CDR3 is CASSQPGTEAFF. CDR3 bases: TGCGCCAGCAGCCAGCCGGGGACTGAAGCTTTCTTT.

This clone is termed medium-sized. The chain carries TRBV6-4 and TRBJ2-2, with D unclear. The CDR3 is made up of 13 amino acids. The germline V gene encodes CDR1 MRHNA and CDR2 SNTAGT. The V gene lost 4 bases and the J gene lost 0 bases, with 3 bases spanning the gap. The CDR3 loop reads CASSATNTGELFF. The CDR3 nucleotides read TGTGCCAGCAGTGCCACGAACACCGGGGAGCTGTTTTTT.

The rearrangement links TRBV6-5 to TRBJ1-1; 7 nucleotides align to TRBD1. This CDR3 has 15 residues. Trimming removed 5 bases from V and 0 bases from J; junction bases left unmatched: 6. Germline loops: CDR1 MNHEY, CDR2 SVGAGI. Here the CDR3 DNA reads TGTGCCAGCAGTAGGGACAGCCTTATGAACACTGAAGCTTTCTTT. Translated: CASSRDSLMNTEAFF.

DNA of the CDR3: TGTGCCAGCAGGGGGGGGCTACCCTCCTACAATGAGCAGTTCTTC. The encoded protein is CASRGGLPSYNEQFF. The chain has TRBV5-4 and TRBJ2-1; a weak D match, TRBD2 (7 bases). The V gene's germline CDR1 is SGHNT and CDR2 YYREEE (reference sequence). This CDR3 is 15 amino acids long. The V and J ends lost 5 bases and 0 bases respectively, with 12 bases between them.

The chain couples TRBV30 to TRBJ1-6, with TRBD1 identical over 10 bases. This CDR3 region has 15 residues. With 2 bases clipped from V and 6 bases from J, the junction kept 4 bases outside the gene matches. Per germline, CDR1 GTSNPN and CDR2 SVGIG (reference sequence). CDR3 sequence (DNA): TGTGCCTGGAGTATCCGGGACAGGGGTAATTCACCCCTCCACTTT. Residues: CAWSIRDRGNSPLHF.

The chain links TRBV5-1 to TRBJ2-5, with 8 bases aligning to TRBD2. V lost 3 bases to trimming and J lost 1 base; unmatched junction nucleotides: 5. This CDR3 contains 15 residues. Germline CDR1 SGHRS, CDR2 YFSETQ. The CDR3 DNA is TGCGCCAGCAGCTCGGCCGGGACTAGCCAAGAGACCCAGTACTTC. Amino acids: CASSSAGTSQETQYF.

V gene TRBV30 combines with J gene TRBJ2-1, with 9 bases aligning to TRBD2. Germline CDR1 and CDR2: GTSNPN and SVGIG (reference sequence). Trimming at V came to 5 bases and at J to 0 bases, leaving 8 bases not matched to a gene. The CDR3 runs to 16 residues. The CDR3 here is CAWGLTSGRSYNEQFF. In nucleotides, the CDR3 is TGTGCCTGGGGACTTACTAGCGGGCGCTCCTACAATGAGCAGTTCTTC.

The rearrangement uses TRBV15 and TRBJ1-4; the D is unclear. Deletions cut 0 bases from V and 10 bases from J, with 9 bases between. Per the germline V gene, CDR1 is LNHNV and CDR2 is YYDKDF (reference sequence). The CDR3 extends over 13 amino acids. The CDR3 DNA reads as TGTGCCACCAGCAGAGACCCGGGTGGAAAACTGTTTTTT. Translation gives CATSRDPGGKLFF.

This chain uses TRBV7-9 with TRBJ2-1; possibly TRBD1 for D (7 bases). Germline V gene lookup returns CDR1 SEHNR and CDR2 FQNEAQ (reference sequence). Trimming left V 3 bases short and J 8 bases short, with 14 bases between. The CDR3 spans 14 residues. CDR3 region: CASSLGQGGHEQFF. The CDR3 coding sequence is TGTGCCAGCAGCTTGGGGCAGGGGGGACATGAGCAGTTCTTC.